A selection of T cell receptor beta chains follows, all from one sample in a study of glioma-infiltrating T cells after dendritic cell vaccination. Libraries were prepared by immunoSEQ multiplex PCR; TCRdb keeps only in-frame clonotypes and omits some of them. The table lists fewer than 85,000 clones, around nine tenths of them singletons, with about 3.2% in the top ten. The material sequenced was blood, taken before dendritic cell vaccination. Receptors were obtained from a human donor with glioblastoma. Each CDR3 is given with its conserved first and last residue. The order of the fields is J gene, D gene, CDR3 length, V gene, clone size, CDR3 protein, CDR3 DNA. D genes are given only for firm matches. Part of the rows lack a size; the others show once, few, many or a class for expanded clones.

>TRBJ2-5|.|12|TRBV10-3|.
CAISESRETQYF
TGTGCCATCAGTGAGTCCAGGGAGACCCAGTACTTC
>TRBJ2-3|TRBD1|17|TRBV9|.
CASSALAGTGGTDTQYF
TGTGCCAGCAGCGCATTGGCCGGGACAGGGGGCACAGATACGCAGTATTTT
>TRBJ2-5|.|13|TRBV2|.
CASRQVAGETQYF
TGTGCCAGCAGACAGGTCGCGGGGGAGACCCAGTACTTC
>TRBJ2-3|.|13|TRBV6-1|.
CASSVNQRDTQYF
TGTGCCAGCAGTGTAAACCAGCGCGATACGCAGTATTTT
>TRBJ2-7|.|11|TRBV2|.
CASSGSYEQYF
TGTGCCAGCTCAGGTTCCTACGAGCAGTACTTC
>TRBJ2-5|TRBD1|16|TRBV18|once
CASSRLRQGSQETQYF
TGTGCCAGCTCACGATTGAGACAGGGATCTCAAGAGACCCAGTACTTC
>TRBJ2-7|TRBD1|11|TRBV20-1|.
CSASRGYEQYF
TGCAGTGCTAGCAGGGGGTACGAGCAGTACTTC
>TRBJ2-1|TRBD2|18|TRBV5-1|.
CASTSGGLAGDQDNEQFF
TGCGCCAGCACCTCGGGTGGACTAGCGGGAGATCAGGACAATGAGCAGTTCTTC
>TRBJ1-1|.|13|TRBV27|.
CASSRRGNTEAFF
TGTGCCAGCAGTCGTAGAGGGAACACTGAAGCTTTCTTT
>TRBJ2-5|TRBD2|15|TRBV14|.
CASSQALAGIETQYF
TGTGCCAGCAGCCAAGCCCTAGCGGGGATAGAGACCCAGTACTTC
>TRBJ2-1|TRBD2|15|TRBV29-1|.
CSVEESSGSYNEQFF
TGCAGCGTTGAAGAGTCTAGCGGGAGCTACAATGAGCAGTTCTTC
>TRBJ1-2|.|16|TRBV7-9|.
CASSPQGTPGRDGYTF
TGTGCCAGCAGCCCCCAGGGAACACCAGGCCGGGATGGCTACACCTTC
>TRBJ1-1|.|14|TRBV6-6|.
CASSSSAGRTEAFF
TGTGCCAGCAGTTCCTCAGCAGGCAGGACTGAAGCTTTCTTT
>TRBJ2-7|TRBD1|15|TRBV5-5|.
CASSLTGGYGYEQYF
TGTGCCAGCAGCTTGACAGGGGGCTACGGCTACGAGCAGTACTTC
>TRBJ2-6|TRBD1|18|TRBV5-6|.
CASSLADRVWSGANVLTF
TGTGCCAGCAGCTTGGCCGACAGGGTTTGGTCTGGGGCCAACGTCCTGACTTTC
>TRBJ2-5|TRBD1|14|TRBV30|.
CAWSAGGAGETQYF
TGTGCCTGGAGTGCAGGGGGCGCGGGGGAGACCCAGTACTTC
>TRBJ2-5|TRBD2|14|TRBV29-1|.
CSGGVGSGRGTQYF
TGCAGCGGTGGGGTGGGTAGCGGGAGAGGGACCCAGTACTTC
>TRBJ2-2|.|16|TRBV7-8|.
CASSLVISFATGELFF
TGTGCCAGCAGCTTAGTTATTAGCTTCGCCACCGGGGAGCTGTTTTTT
>TRBJ2-3|TRBD2|16|TRBV2|.
CASSRRAGGLADTQYF
TGTGCCAGCAGTCGAAGGGCGGGGGGGCTGGCAGATACGCAGTATTTT
>TRBJ2-7|.|11|TRBV5-1|.
CASWDNYEQYF
TGCGCCAGTTGGGACAACTACGAGCAGTACTTC
>TRBJ2-7|TRBD1|14|TRBV6-5|once
CASSYATGVYEQYF
TGTGCCAGCAGTTACGCGACAGGGGTCTACGAGCAGTACTTC
>TRBJ2-5|TRBD2|16|TRBV4-2|.
CASSQDSGGAQETQYF
TGTGCCAGCAGCCAAGATAGCGGGGGGGCCCAAGAGACCCAGTACTTC
>TRBJ2-5|TRBD1|14|TRBV5-4|.
CASSTAGGVETQYF
TGTGCCAGCAGCACAGCAGGGGGCGTAGAGACCCAGTACTTC
>TRBJ2-7|TRBD2|15|TRBV19|once
CASSMRTSVTYEQYF
TGTGCCAGTAGTATGAGGACTAGCGTCACCTACGAGCAGTACTTC
>TRBJ2-7|TRBD2|16|TRBV9|.
CASSVEVGGGTYEQYF
TGTGCCAGCAGCGTAGAAGTTGGCGGGGGGACCTACGAGCAGTACTTC
>TRBJ2-2|TRBD2|14|TRBV11-1|.
CASTRGANTGELFF
TGTGCCAGCACCCGGGGGGCGAACACCGGGGAGCTGTTTTTT
>TRBJ1-2|.|12|TRBV5-1|.
CASSLGDRLYTF
TGCGCCAGCAGCTTGGGAGACAGGCTATACACCTTC
>TRBJ2-7|TRBD2|14|TRBV2|once
CASSYGRSSYEQYF
TGTGCCAGCAGTTACGGGAGGTCCTCCTACGAGCAGTACTTC
>TRBJ2-7|TRBD2|16|TRBV7-8|.
CASSLPRLAGAYEQYF
TGTGCCAGCAGCCTCCCCCGACTAGCGGGGGCCTACGAGCAGTACTTC
>TRBJ1-1|.|15|TRBV6-1|.
CASSDAPRVGTEAFF
TGTGCCAGCAGTGACGCCCCGAGGGTGGGCACTGAAGCTTTCTTT
>TRBJ2-2|.|13|TRBV6-5|.
CASKGADTGELFF
TGTGCCAGCAAAGGCGCGGACACCGGGGAGCTGTTTTTT
>TRBJ1-5|.|16|TRBV5-6|once
CASTLGGSRSNQPQHF
TGTGCCAGCACCCTTGGAGGGAGTCGTTCTAATCAGCCCCAGCATTTT
>TRBJ2-1|.|12|TRBV29-1|once
CSVNTGYNEQFF
TGCAGCGTTAATACAGGGTACAATGAGCAGTTCTTC
>TRBJ1-2|TRBD1|17|TRBV11-2|.
CASSLGGQGFLGYGYTF
TGTGCCAGCAGCTTAGGGGGACAGGGTTTTTTGGGGTATGGCTACACCTTC
>TRBJ1-1|.|16|TRBV28|.
CASSLPPGWMHAEAFF
TGTGCCAGCAGTTTACCTCCAGGGTGGATGCACGCTGAAGCTTTCTTT
>TRBJ1-4|.|14|TRBV7-9|.
CASSLPGEREKLFF
TGTGCCAGCAGCTTACCAGGGGAGAGGGAAAAACTGTTTTTT
>TRBJ2-7|.|16|TRBV7-6|.
CASSLAGQTSGYEQYF
TGTGCCAGCAGCTTAGCCGGGCAGACTTCGGGGTACGAGCAGTACTTC
>TRBJ2-7|.|14|TRBV11-3|.
CASSKGGSVNEQYF
TGTGCCAGCAGCAAGGGGGGGTCGGTCAACGAGCAGTACTTC
>TRBJ1-4|.|14|TRBV4-2|once
CASSHTGLGEKLFF
TGTGCCAGCAGCCATACAGGGTTAGGCGAAAAACTGTTTTTT
>TRBJ2-1|TRBD2|19|TRBV4-1|.
CASSQEGGPSGHLGNEQFF
TGCGCCAGCAGCCAAGAGGGAGGGCCTAGCGGGCACCTCGGGAATGAGCAGTTCTTC
>TRBJ2-7|TRBD2|18|TRBV10-3|.
CAISESVRKERDGYEQYF
TGTGCCATCAGTGAGTCAGTTAGAAAAGAGCGGGATGGGTACGAGCAGTACTTC
>TRBJ2-7|TRBD2|13|TRBV30|few
CAWSSGTSSEQYF
TGTGCCTGGAGTTCAGGGACTAGTTCCGAGCAGTACTTC
>TRBJ2-7|TRBD1|15|TRBV11-2|.
CASSPRRRGFYEQYF
TGTGCCAGCAGCCCCCGACGCAGGGGGTTCTACGAGCAGTACTTC
>TRBJ1-2|.|10|TRBV10-3|.
CATRTDGYTF
TGTGCCACCCGGACAGATGGCTACACCTTC
>TRBJ2-5|.|11|TRBV5-1|.
CASRSMETQYF
TGCGCCAGCAGGTCTATGGAGACCCAGTACTTC
>TRBJ2-5|TRBD2|17|TRBV6-1|.
CASSEPFTRGARETQYF
TGTGCCAGCAGTGAACCCTTCACGCGGGGGGCCCGAGAGACCCAGTACTTC
>TRBJ1-4|TRBD1|16|TRBV9|.
CASSVGTGETNEKLFF
TGTGCCAGCAGCGTAGGGACAGGAGAAACTAATGAAAAACTGTTTTTT
>TRBJ2-3|.|13|TRBV6-1|.
CASSGLDTDTQYF
TGTGCCAGCAGTGGACTAGACACAGATACGCAGTATTTT
>TRBJ2-7|.|14|TRBV21-1|.
CASSPPRGTYEQYF
TGTGCCAGCAGCCCTCCCAGAGGGACCTACGAGCAGTACTTC
>TRBJ2-7|TRBD1|14|TRBV5-1|.
CASSWNRGPYEQYF
TGCGCCAGCAGCTGGAACAGGGGGCCCTACGAGCAGTACTTC
>TRBJ2-1|.|16|TRBV6-6|.
CASSSHAGKNYNEQFF
TGTGCCAGCAGTTCTCATGCAGGGAAAAATTACAATGAGCAGTTCTTC
>TRBJ2-3|TRBD2|16|TRBV5-4|.
CASSSGTTLSTDTQYF
TGTGCCAGCAGCTCCGGGACTACCTTAAGCACAGATACGCAGTATTTT
>TRBJ2-7|.|15|TRBV27|.
CASSLSEAGVSEQYF
TGTGCCAGCAGTTTATCGGAGGCAGGGGTCAGCGAGCAGTACTTC
>TRBJ2-1|TRBD2|15|TRBV7-3|.
CASSAGTSGSREQFF
TGTGCCAGCAGTGCCGGGACTAGCGGGAGTCGGGAGCAGTTCTTC